A single sample is the source of the 29 T cell receptor beta chains below, sequenced in a study of human T cells and chemical hapten exposure. TCRdb fed the RACE reads into MiXCR, producing one record per CDR3 protein. The table shows tens of thousands of distinct CDR3 sequences, with over 9% occurring only once. Regarding time point: patch test 2, 6 weeks after DPC sensitization. Treatment denoted: therapeutic diphenylcyclopropenone sensitization with weekly scalp DPC. The sequencing used whole blood, collected in connection with sensitization to the hapten diphenylcyclopropenone (DPC). The receptors derive from a woman aged 45-59 years with alopecia areata. Some clones in this sample may be carry-over from other donors' samples.

There are many counts of this clonotype. The chain employs TRBV5-1 and TRBJ1-4, with D maybe TRBD1 (6 bases). Trimming removed 1 base from V and 2 bases from J, with 9 bases in between. The germline CDR1 and CDR2 sequences are SGHRS and YFSETQ. The CDR3 totals 15 residues. CDR3 sequence: CASSLYGQTNEKLFF. CDR3 in DNA: TGCGCCAGCAGCTTGTACGGACAGACTAATGAAAAACTGTTTTTT.

This clonotype has ten or more counts. The chain employs TRBV11-2 and TRBJ2-5; D not certain. CDR1 and CDR2 from the germline V gene are SGHAT and FQNNGV. Trimming removed 5 bases from V and 0 bases from J, with 10 bases in between. This CDR3 is 14 amino acids long. CDR3 DNA sequence: TGTGCCAGCAGCCCCAACCCGTACCAAGAGACCCAGTACTTC. This codes for CASSPNPYQETQYF. Based on the CDR3 plus reference TRBV11-2 and TRBJ2-5, the full variable domain is EAGVAQSPRYKIIEKRQSVAFWCNPISGHATLYWYQQILGQGPKLLIQFQNNGVVDDSQLPKDRFSAERLKGVDSTLKIQPAKLEDSAVYLCASSPNPYQETQYFGPGTRLLVL.

This clonotype came up many times. The V call is TRBV2, the J call TRBJ2-3; TRBD2 matches at 8 bases. J lost 2 bases, V lost 1 base, and 11 bases had no gene match. The CDR3 has 18 residues. Germline-derived CDR1 and CDR2 are SNHLY and FYNNEI. CDR3 residues: CASSEGASGPTPTDTQYF. CDR3 bases: TGTGCCAGCAGTGAAGGGGCTAGCGGGCCCACTCCCACAGATACGCAGTATTTT. Full variable domain (missing parts from reference TRBV2 and TRBJ2-3): EPEVTQTPSHQVTQMGQEVILRCVPISNHLYFYWYRQILGQKVEFLVSFYNNEISEKSEIFDDQFSVERPDGSNFTLKIRSTKLEDSAMYFCASSEGASGPTPTDTQYFGPGTRLTVL.

There are many counts of this clonotype. The CDR3 protein is CASSLELAGGPYSTDTQYF. CDR3 nucleotide sequence: TGCGCCAGCAGCTTGGAACTAGCGGGAGGGCCCTATAGCACAGATACGCAGTATTTT. J is TRBJ2-3 and V is TRBV5-1; 13 bases map to TRBD2. The CDR3 extends over 19 amino acids. The junction had 7 bases not matched to a gene; V was cut back by 0 bases and J by 0 bases. From germline, CDR1 is SGHRS and CDR2 YFSETQ.

This clonotype has only a few counts. The V and J genes are TRBV6-5 and TRBJ2-3; TRBD1 or TRBD2 may be the D gene (5 bases each). The ends were cut back, 4 bases at V and 3 bases at J, with 14 bases in the middle. The germline V gene has CDR1 MNHEY and CDR2 SVGAGI. The length of the CDR3 is 15 residues. For the CDR3, the DNA is TGTGCCAGCAGTTGGGGCCTCAGAGGGACAGATACGCAGTATTTT. Translation gives CASSWGLRGTDTQYF.

There are many counts of this clonotype. The chain combines TRBV15 with TRBJ2-3; 9 nucleotides align to TRBD2. Trimming at V came to 0 bases and at J to 3 bases, leaving 4 bases not matched to a gene. The CDR3 has 16 amino acids. CDR1 and CDR2 from the germline V gene are LNHNV and YYDKDF (reference sequence). The CDR3 loop reads CATSRDPAGGTDTQYF. The CDR3 DNA reads as TGTGCCACCAGCAGAGATCCAGCGGGAGGTACAGATACGCAGTATTTT. Together with reference TRBV15 and TRBJ2-3, the CDR3 gives the full variable domain: DAMVIQNPRYQVTQFGKPVTLSCSQTLNHNVMYWYQQKSSQAPKLLFHYYDKDFNNEADTPDNFQSRRPNTSFCFLDIRSPGLGDTAMYLCATSRDPAGGTDTQYFGPGTRLTVL.

As for this clonotype: A much larger clonotype is one base distant, so this may be a read error. This CDR3 reads CSATTGRVDTEAFF. The CDR3 DNA follows: TGCAGTGCTACGACAGGGCGGGTGGACACTGAAGCTTTCTTT. J is TRBJ1-1 and V is TRBV20-1, with TRBD1 identical over 7 bases. The length of the CDR3 is 14 residues. Per the germline V gene, CDR1 is DFQATT and CDR2 is SNEGSKA (reference sequence). V was clipped by 4 bases and J by 3 bases; unmatched bases: 8.

There are a few counts of this clonotype. The rearrangement uses TRBV6-5 and TRBJ1-5; TRBD1 matches 8 bases. J lost 0 bases, V lost 6 bases, and 4 bases had no gene match. From germline, CDR1 is MNHEY and CDR2 SVGAGI. CDR3 length: 15 amino acids. CDR3 in amino acids: CASRSTGDSNQPQHF. The CDR3 coding sequence is TGTGCCAGCAGGTCGACAGGGGATAGCAATCAGCCCCAGCATTTT.

This clonotype was counted ten times or more. The chain is built from TRBV7-2 and TRBJ1-1; TRBD1 is a possible D gene (6 bases). Trimming removed 4 bases from V and 1 base from J, with 10 bases in between. CDR3 length equals 14 residues. Germline V gene sequence: CDR1 SGHTA, CDR2 FQGNSA. The chain's CDR3 is CASSSPGQNTEAFF. The CDR3 nucleotides read TGTGCCAGCAGCTCACCGGGACAGAACACTGAAGCTTTCTTT.

This clonotype was recorded many times. J is TRBJ1-3 and V is TRBV20-1; 10 positions agree with TRBD1. J was trimmed by 4 bases and V by 6 bases; bases with no gene match: 6. Germline CDR1 DFQATT, CDR2 SNEGSKA (reference sequence). CDR3 length: 14 residues. In DNA form, the CDR3 reads TGCAGTGCCCCGGGGACAGGGGAAGGAAACACCATATATTTT. Its translation: CSAPGTGEGNTIYF.

This clonotype was found a few times. The gene calls are TRBV7-9 and TRBJ2-1; possible D gene TRBD2, 6 bases. Trimming stripped 5 bases from V and 4 bases from J, with 21 bases between. Germline CDR1 and CDR2: SEHNR and FQNEAQ (reference sequence). There are 17 residues in the CDR3. In DNA, the CDR3 is TGTGCCAGCAGCCCGAACCCAACTAGCTCGGGGTACAATGAGCAGTTCTTC. Translated: CASSPNPTSSGYNEQFF.

V gene TRBV12-1 combines with J gene TRBJ2-3; TRBD2 is the table's D call and was not checked against the DNA. TRBV12-1 represents a pseudogene. This CDR3 has 16 amino acids. The CDR3 sequence: CASSRLAEHRADTQYF. Written as DNA, the CDR3 is TGTGCCAGCAGCCGACTAGCGGAGCACAGGGCAGATACGCAGTATTTT.

This clonotype was picked up many times. J is TRBJ2-5 and V is TRBV19; D possibly corresponds to TRBD1 (6 bases). Trimming left V 9 bases short and J 5 bases short, with 16 bases between. The CDR3 runs to 13 residues. Germline assignment: CDR1 LNHDA and CDR2 SQIVND (reference sequence). In DNA, the CDR3 is TGTGCCAGCCACAACAGGGTTGGGGAGACCCAGTACTTC. This translates into CASHNRVGETQYF.

In its sample, this clonotype was seen many times. The chain has TRBV5-4 and TRBJ1-4, with D unresolved. The CDR3 has 14 amino acids. Germline V gene data show CDR1 as SGHNT and CDR2 as YYREEE (reference sequence). V lost 0 bases, J lost 0 bases, and 3 bases lay in between. CDR3 loop: CASSLDATNEKLFF. The CDR3, as DNA: TGTGCCAGCAGCTTGGACGCAACTAATGAAAAACTGTTTTTT.

In its sample, this clonotype was seen many times. This chain uses TRBV7-9 with TRBJ2-2; D may match TRBD1 or TRBD2 (6 bases each). Germline V gene data show CDR1 as SEHNR and CDR2 as FQNEAQ (reference sequence). V dropped 3 bases and J dropped 4 bases, with 12 bases sitting between them. This CDR3 contains 15 residues. CDR3 DNA: TGTGCCAGCAGCTTTACACAGGGAGGCACCGGGGAGCTGTTTTTT. Amino acid sequence: CASSFTQGGTGELFF.

The sample holds many counts of this clonotype. The chain recombines TRBV3-1 with TRBJ2-7; 12 bases match TRBD2. The CDR3 runs 15 residues. The germline CDR1 and CDR2 sequences are LGHDT and YNNKEL (reference sequence). V gave up 3 bases and J gave up 2 bases; unmatched junction bases: 2. CDR3 DNA sequence: TGTGCCAGCAGCCACCTAGCGGGAGGGCCCTACGAGCAGTACTTC. This translates into CASSHLAGGPYEQYF.

The V and J genes are TRBV30 and TRBJ2-1; 14 nucleotides line up with TRBD2. V shed 3 bases and J 7 bases; nucleotides not matched to a gene: 5. Per germline, CDR1 GTSNPN and CDR2 SVGIG (reference sequence). The CDR3 runs to 15 residues. CDR3 in amino acids: CAWRGLAGVGNEQFF. CDR3 coding DNA: TGTGCCTGGAGGGGACTAGCGGGGGTTGGGAATGAGCAGTTCTTC.

This clonotype was seen ten or more times. The rearrangement links TRBV29-1 to TRBJ1-2; D gene uncertain. CDR3 size: 12 residues. Germline CDR1 and CDR2: SQVTM and ANQGSEA. V lost 1 base to trimming and J lost 4 bases, with 7 bases between them. DNA for the CDR3: TGCAGCGTTGAAGTTTCCGCCTATGGCTACACCTTC. This gives the protein CSVEVSAYGYTF.

This clonotype was detected ten times or more. V is TRBV20-1 and J is TRBJ2-5, with TRBD1 matching 7 bases. Germline V lookup: CDR1 DFQATT, CDR2 SNEGSKA (reference sequence). CDR3 length: 15 amino acids. Trimming took 5 bases from V and 5 from J; bases not matched to a gene: 14. The CDR3: CSAPRLQGRVETQYF. The DNA for the CDR3 is TGCAGTGCTCCCCGTTTACAGGGGCGGGTTGAGACCCAGTACTTC.

This clonotype appeared many times. The rearrangement uses TRBV18 and TRBJ2-5; 9 bases agree with TRBD1. Germline loops: CDR1 KGHSH, CDR2 LQKENI. The CDR3 consists of 13 residues. The junction had 4 bases not matched to a gene; V was cut back by 8 bases and J by 3 bases. The CDR3: CASQRTGEETQYF. The CDR3 DNA reads TGTGCCAGCCAGCGGACAGGGGAAGAGACCCAGTACTTC. Drawing the rest from reference TRBV18 and TRBJ2-5, the complete variable domain is NAGVMQNPRHLVRRRGQEARLRCSPMKGHSHVYWYRQLPEEGLKFMVYLQKENIIDESGMPKERFSAEFPKEGPSILRIQQVVRGDSAAYFCASQRTGEETQYFGPGTRLLVL.

The V gene is TRBV12-3 or TRBV12-4, the J gene TRBJ2-1, with D unresolved. The CDR3 is 12 residues long. V lost 0 bases and J 9 bases, leaving 6 bases between the germline ends. CDR3 bases: TGTGCCAGCAGTTTAGCGCCCGCTGAGCAGTTCTTC. Translated: CASSLAPAEQFF.

This clonotype was observed at least ten times. CDR3 in DNA: TGCAGCGTTGAAGGCCGTGGTACAGGGTTGTATGAGCAGTTCTTC. This codes for CSVEGRGTGLYEQFF. V and J are TRBV29-1 and TRBJ2-1, with a possible D match to TRBD1 (6 bases). There are 15 residues in the CDR3. With 1 base removed from V and 8 bases from J, the gap between germline ends came to 18 bases. Germline V gives CDR1 SQVTM, CDR2 ANQGSEA.

This clonotype was seen repeatedly, ten times or more. The V gene is TRBV10-1, the J gene TRBJ2-5; 8 nucleotides line up with TRBD2. With V trimmed by 3 bases and J by 1 base, 4 bases remained unmatched. CDR1 is WNHNN, CDR2 SYGVQD, per germline (reference sequence). The CDR3 contains 15 residues. The CDR3 DNA sequence: TGCGCCAGCAGTGACAGCGGGAGTTCCCAAGAGACCCAGTACTTC. Translated: CASSDSGSSQETQYF.

This clonotype was observed many times. The chain is built from TRBV7-9 and TRBJ2-1, with TRBD2 identical over 10 bases. This CDR3 contains 17 residues. After removal of 3 bases from V and 6 bases from J, the junction contained 11 bases not matched to a gene. The germline V gene encodes CDR1 SEHNR and CDR2 FQNEAQ (reference sequence). The CDR3 loop reads CASSFMTSGLLINEQFF. As DNA, the CDR3 is TGTGCCAGCAGCTTTATGACTAGCGGGCTTCTCATCAATGAGCAGTTCTTC. Full variable domain (missing parts from reference TRBV7-9 and TRBJ2-1): DTGVSQNPRHKITKRGQNVTFRCDPISEHNRLYWYRQTLGQGPEFLTYFQNEAQLEKSRLLSDRFSAERPKGSFSTLEIQRTEQGDSAMYLCASSFMTSGLLINEQFFGPGTRLTVL.

This clonotype has ten or more counts. J is TRBJ2-1 and V is TRBV19; TRBD2 might be the D (6 bases). CDR3 length: 16 amino acids. Germline V gives CDR1 LNHDA, CDR2 SQIVND (reference sequence). V was trimmed by 8 bases and J by 0 bases, leaving 17 bases between them. The CDR3 DNA reads as TGTGCCAGTTCTGTTCTGGGAGGAACCTCCTACAATGAGCAGTTCTTC. Protein product: CASSVLGGTSYNEQFF.

This clonotype appeared many times. The chain recombines TRBV7-2 with TRBJ1-1; 8 bases agree with TRBD1. The CDR3 length is 14 residues. Germline values: CDR1 SGHTA, CDR2 FQGNSA. Trimming cost V 6 bases and J 4 bases; bases outside gene matches: 7. CDR3 nucleotide sequence: TGTGCCAGCAGTTTCAGACAGGGGTTCACTGAAGCTTTCTTT. Protein sequence: CASSFRQGFTEAFF.

This clonotype was observed many times. CDR3 nucleotide sequence: TGTGCCAGCAGCTTACCTCGAGGACAGGGAACAATCTCCTACGAGCAGTACTTC. This codes for CASSLPRGQGTISYEQYF. The genes are TRBV7-8 and TRBJ2-7; 8 bases map to TRBD1. The CDR3 extends over 18 amino acids. Germline loops: CDR1 SGHVS, CDR2 FQNEAQ. Unmatched junction bases numbered 12, after V lost 2 bases and J lost 0 bases.

This clonotype was observed a handful of times. V is TRBV7-8 and J is TRBJ2-7; TRBD1 might be the D (5 bases). Germline V gene sequence: CDR1 SGHVS, CDR2 FQNEAQ. With 1 base removed from V and 0 bases from J, the gap between germline ends came to 13 bases. The CDR3 runs to 16 residues. This CDR3 is CASSLGRKQVSYEQYF. CDR3 bases: TGTGCCAGCAGCTTAGGGCGAAAACAGGTCTCCTACGAGCAGTACTTC.

V is TRBV4-2 and J is TRBJ1-2, with D tentatively TRBD1 (5 bases). The germline V gene encodes CDR1 LGHNA and CDR2 YNFKEQ. This CDR3 spans 20 amino acids. The ends were cut back, 10 bases at V and 0 bases at J, with 33 bases in the middle. As DNA, the CDR3 is TGTGCCACCCTGGGCTTAGATTTAAGGGACCCCGGAAGAGCTAACTATGGCTACACCTTC. Translating it yields CATLGLDLRDPGRANYGYTF.